Reported below is one TCR beta chain. A single base separates this from a much larger clone, so it may be a read error. The data were obtained in a study of blood T cells in healthy people across ages. With a J-beta primer mix and a sample-barcoded 5' primer, a second PCR ran roughly 6 to 11 cycles. One entry per CDR3 protein results from TCRdb running MiXCR on the 5' RACE reads. The data show 600,000 or so distinct CDR3 sequences, about 30% seen once. There are 11 residues in the CDR3. Germline CDR1 reads GTSNPN; CDR2 reads SVGIG (reference sequence). The receptor was isolated from a woman older than 75 in good health. This chain uses TRBV30 with TRBJ2-5; tentative D call: TRBD1 (5 bases). TRBJ2-7 explains the end of the DNA better; the J call may be wrong. The sequenced sample was blood. This CDR3 is CAWGAGNEQYF. CDR3 DNA sequence: TGTGCCTGGGGGGCAGGGAACGAGCAGTACTTC.